The sample holds one count of the clone carrying this TCR beta chain. Its antigen is unknown. Mismatch with germline at one junction end may stem from a read error. This specimen belongs to a study of blood T cells in healthy people across ages. It was with a sample-barcoded 5' primer and a J-beta primer mix that a second PCR of about 7 to 12 cycles was run. TCRdb reprocessed the 5' RACE reads with MiXCR, giving one entry per CDR3 protein. The data show over a million distinct CDR3 sequences, 42% seen once. Germline-derived CDR1 and CDR2 are SGHTA and FQGNSA. This CDR3 has 14 residues. Findings and caveats of the study: The long-lived group displayed more naive CD4+ cells, plus higher diversity, than the aged donors did. Per million T cells, TCR beta diversity dropped about linearly as age rose.

Donors were healthy Caucasian individuals from Russia aged about 6 to 100. Peripheral blood, about 10 milliliters per donor, was collected. The sample was blood. The receptor comes from a woman between 18 and 29 years old in good health. The J gene is TRBJ1-1, the V gene TRBV7-2; maybe TRBD1 (5 bases). The CDR3 sequence is CVSSARQFVTEAFF. In nucleotides, the CDR3 is TGTGTCAGCAGCGCCCGACAGTTCGTCACTGAAGCTTTCTTT.